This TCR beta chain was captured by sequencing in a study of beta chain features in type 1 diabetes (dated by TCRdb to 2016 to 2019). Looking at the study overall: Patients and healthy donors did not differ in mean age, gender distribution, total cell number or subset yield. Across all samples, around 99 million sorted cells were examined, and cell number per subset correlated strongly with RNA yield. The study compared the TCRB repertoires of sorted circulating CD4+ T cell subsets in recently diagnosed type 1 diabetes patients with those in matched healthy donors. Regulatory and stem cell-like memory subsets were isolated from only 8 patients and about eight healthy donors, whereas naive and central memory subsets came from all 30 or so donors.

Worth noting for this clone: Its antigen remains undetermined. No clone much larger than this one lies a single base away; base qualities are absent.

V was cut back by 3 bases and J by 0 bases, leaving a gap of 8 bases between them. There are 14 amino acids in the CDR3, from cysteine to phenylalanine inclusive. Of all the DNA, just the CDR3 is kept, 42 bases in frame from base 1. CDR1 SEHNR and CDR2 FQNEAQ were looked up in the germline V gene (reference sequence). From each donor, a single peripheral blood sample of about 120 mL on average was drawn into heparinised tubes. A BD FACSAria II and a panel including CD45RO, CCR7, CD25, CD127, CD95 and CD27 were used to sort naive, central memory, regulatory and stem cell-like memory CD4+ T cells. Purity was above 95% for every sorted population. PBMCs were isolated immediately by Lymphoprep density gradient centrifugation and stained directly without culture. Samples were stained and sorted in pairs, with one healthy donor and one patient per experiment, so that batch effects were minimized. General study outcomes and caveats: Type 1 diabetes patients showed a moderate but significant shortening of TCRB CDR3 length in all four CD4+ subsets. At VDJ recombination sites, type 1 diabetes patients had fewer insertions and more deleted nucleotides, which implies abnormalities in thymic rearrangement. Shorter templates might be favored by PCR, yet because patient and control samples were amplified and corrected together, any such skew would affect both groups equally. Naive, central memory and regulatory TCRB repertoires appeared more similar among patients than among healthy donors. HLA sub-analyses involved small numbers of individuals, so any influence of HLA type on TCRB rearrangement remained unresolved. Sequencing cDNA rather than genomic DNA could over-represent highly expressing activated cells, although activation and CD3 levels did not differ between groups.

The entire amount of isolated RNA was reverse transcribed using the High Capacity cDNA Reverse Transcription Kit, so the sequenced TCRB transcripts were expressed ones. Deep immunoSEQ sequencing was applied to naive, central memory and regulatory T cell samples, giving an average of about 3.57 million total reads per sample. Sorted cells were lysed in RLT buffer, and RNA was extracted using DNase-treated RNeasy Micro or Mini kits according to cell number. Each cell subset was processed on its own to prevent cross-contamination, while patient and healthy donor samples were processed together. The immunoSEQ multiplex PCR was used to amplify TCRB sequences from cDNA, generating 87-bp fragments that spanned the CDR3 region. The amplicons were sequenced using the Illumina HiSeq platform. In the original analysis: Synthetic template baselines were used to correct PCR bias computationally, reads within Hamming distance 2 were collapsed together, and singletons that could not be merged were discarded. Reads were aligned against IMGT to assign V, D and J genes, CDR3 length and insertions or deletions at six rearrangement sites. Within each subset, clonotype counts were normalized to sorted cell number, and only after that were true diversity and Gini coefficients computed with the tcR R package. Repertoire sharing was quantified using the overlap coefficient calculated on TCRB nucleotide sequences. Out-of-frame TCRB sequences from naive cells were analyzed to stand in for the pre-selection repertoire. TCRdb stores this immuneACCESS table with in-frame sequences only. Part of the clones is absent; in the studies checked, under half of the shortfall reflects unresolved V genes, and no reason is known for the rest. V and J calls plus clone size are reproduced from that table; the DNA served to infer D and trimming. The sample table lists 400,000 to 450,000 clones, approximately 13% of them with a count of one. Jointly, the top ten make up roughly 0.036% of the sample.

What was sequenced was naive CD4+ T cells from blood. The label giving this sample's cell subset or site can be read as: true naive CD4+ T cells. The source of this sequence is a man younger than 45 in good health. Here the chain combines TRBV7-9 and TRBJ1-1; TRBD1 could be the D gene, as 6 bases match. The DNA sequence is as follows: TGTGCCAGCAGCTTCTCAGGGGTGAACACTGAAGCTTTCTTT. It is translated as CASSFSGVNTEAFF.